Included here is one T cell receptor (beta chain) sequence, with context. This sample was included in a study of CD8 T cells in ankylosing spondylitis. Germline V gene data show CDR1 as DFQATT and CDR2 as SNEGSKA (reference sequence). CDR3 length: 15 amino acids. J lost 1 base, V lost 1 base, and 2 bases had no gene match. TCRdb used MiXCR to reprocess the 5' RACE reads, holding one entry per CDR3 protein. In the table there are 250,000 or so distinct CDR3 sequences, roughly a quarter of which are singletons. The sequenced material came from blood, either unsorted or a sorted T cell fraction (not recorded which). The chain joins TRBV20-1 to TRBJ2-7, with TRBD2 matching 12 bases. The receptor comes from a male donor with ankylosing spondylitis or in good health (not recorded which). CDR3 amino acids: CSARVGTSGSYEQYF. In DNA form, the CDR3 reads TGCAGTGCTAGAGTGGGGACTAGCGGGTCCTACGAGCAGTACTTC.